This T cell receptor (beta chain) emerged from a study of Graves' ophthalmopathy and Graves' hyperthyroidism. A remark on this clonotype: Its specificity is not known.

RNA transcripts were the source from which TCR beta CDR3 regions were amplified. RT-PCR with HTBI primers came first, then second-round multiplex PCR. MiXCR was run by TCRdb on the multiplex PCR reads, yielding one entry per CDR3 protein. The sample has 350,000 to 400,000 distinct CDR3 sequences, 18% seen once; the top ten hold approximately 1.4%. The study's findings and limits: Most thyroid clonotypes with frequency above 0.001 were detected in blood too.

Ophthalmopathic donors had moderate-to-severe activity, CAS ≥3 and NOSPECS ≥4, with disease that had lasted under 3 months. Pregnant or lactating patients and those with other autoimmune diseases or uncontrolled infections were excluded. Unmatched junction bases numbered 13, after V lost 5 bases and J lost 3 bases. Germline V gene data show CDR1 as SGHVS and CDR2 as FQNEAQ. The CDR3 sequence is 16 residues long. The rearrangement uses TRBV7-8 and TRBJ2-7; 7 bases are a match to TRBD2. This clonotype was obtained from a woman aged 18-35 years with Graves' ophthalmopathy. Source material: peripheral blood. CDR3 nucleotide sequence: TGTGCCAGCAGCGACCGAGCGGGGCCCCCGGGCTACGAGCAGTACTTC. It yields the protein CASSDRAGPPGYEQYF.